The 16 T cell receptor beta chains below come from one sample, sequenced in a study of cytomegalovirus exposure and HLA in healthy donors. The PCR employed 60 Vbeta primers together with 13 Jbeta primers. Sequencing used immunoSEQ multiplex PCR; TCRdb keeps in-frame clones, though not all of them. In the table there are around 150,000 clones, approximately 80% of which are singletons. Material: PBMCs. Receptors originate from a man younger than 45 in good health and CMV-seronegative.

The chain links TRBV6-1 to TRBJ1-4, with TRBD1 as a possible D gene (6 bases). The CDR3 is made up of 13 amino acids. CDR1 is MNHNS, CDR2 SASEGT, per germline. The V end lost 4 bases, the J end lost 8 bases, and 11 bases lay between the germline ends. The DNA for the CDR3 is TGTGCCAGCAGTGGGATGGACAGCGAAAAACTGTTTTTT. Its protein is CASSGMDSEKLFF.

In the case of this clone: A junction end diverges from the germline sequence, so it may reflect a read error. The chain uses TRBV6-5 and TRBJ1-5; TRBD1 matches 8 bases. Germline V gene data show CDR1 as MNHEY and CDR2 as SVGAGI. The CDR3 has 14 amino acids. The CDR3 is CASKRGQAFPSQHF. CDR3 sequence (DNA): TGTGCGAGCAAGAGGGGACAGGCCTTTCCCTCCCAGCATTTT.

This chain connects TRBV7-8 to TRBJ2-3; D is perhaps TRBD2 (6 bases). Germline V gives CDR1 SGHVS, CDR2 FQNEAQ. The CDR3 is made up of 15 amino acids. V was shortened by 4 bases and J by 4 bases, with 15 bases between the two germline ends. The CDR3 here is CASSSGLGGSDTQYF. CDR3 bases: TGTGCCAGCAGCTCTGGACTCGGAGGGTCAGATACGCAGTATTTT.

V gene TRBV28 combines with J gene TRBJ2-5; D gene uncertain. Germline lookup yields CDR1 MDHEN and CDR2 SYDVKM. The CDR3 runs to 13 residues. Trimming stripped 3 bases from V and 2 bases from J, with 7 bases between. CDR3 coding DNA: TGTGCCAGCAGTTTCGGTCGTCAAGAGACCCAGTACTTC. Amino acids: CASSFGRQETQYF.

The chain uses TRBV28 and TRBJ1-2, with D perhaps matching TRBD1 (6 bases). Germline CDR1 MDHEN, CDR2 SYDVKM. Between the trimmed V and J ends, which lost 9 bases and 7 bases, there was a span of 18 bases. This CDR3 spans 13 amino acids. CDR3 coding DNA: TGTGCCAGTATGAGCTGGGGGGGCGCTGGCTACACCTTC. Protein product: CASMSWGGAGYTF.

This clone has more than one count but fewer than ten. The V and J genes are TRBV4-1 and TRBJ2-3, with D possibly matching TRBD2 (5 bases). This CDR3 has 17 amino acids. CDR1 and CDR2 (germline): MGHRA, YSYEKL. Trimming removed 3 bases from V and 0 bases from J, with 16 bases in between. CDR3 in amino acids: CASSHGPYGGSTDTQYF. For the CDR3, the DNA is TGCGCCAGCAGCCATGGGCCATATGGCGGGAGCACAGATACGCAGTATTTT.

The chain is built from TRBV7-9 and TRBJ2-7; 10 bases are a match to TRBD2. Looked up from germline, CDR1 is SEHNR and CDR2 is FQNEAQ (reference sequence). Trimming removed 3 bases from V and 3 bases from J; junction bases left unmatched: 8. The CDR3 is made up of 16 amino acids. The CDR3 nucleotides read TGTGCCAGCAGCTTTTTCTCCGGGACTAGCGTCTACGAGCAGTACTTC. As protein: CASSFFSGTSVYEQYF.

This chain joins TRBV10-3 and TRBJ2-7, with D perhaps matching TRBD1 (5 bases). The V end lost 4 bases, the J end lost 2 bases, and 18 bases lay between the germline ends. Germline lookup yields CDR1 ENHRY and CDR2 SYGVKD. The CDR3 contains 16 residues. The CDR3 DNA is TGTGCCATCAGTGCCTCGAGGCAGGGCCGACCCTACGAGCAGTACTTC. Translated, it gives CAISASRQGRPYEQYF.

The chain uses TRBV6-1 and TRBJ2-5; TRBD1 is a possible D gene (6 bases). This CDR3 has 13 amino acids. Deletions cut 5 bases from V and 1 base from J, with 8 bases between. Per the germline V gene, CDR1 is MNHNS and CDR2 is SASEGT. The CDR3 reads CASSRTAQETQYF. The DNA for the CDR3 is TGTGCCAGCAGTCGGACAGCCCAAGAGACCCAGTACTTC.

V is TRBV27 and J is TRBJ2-2; TRBD1 might be the D (5 bases). Germline CDR1 reads MNHEY; CDR2 reads SMNVEV (reference sequence). This CDR3 comprises 14 residues. Trimming removed 3 bases at V and 3 bases at J, with 8 bases between. The CDR3 reads CASSLGRDTGELFF. CDR3 in DNA: TGTGCCAGCAGTTTGGGCAGGGACACCGGGGAGCTGTTTTTT.

Notes on this clone: One end of the junction is discordant with germline, which a read error may explain. The genes are TRBV7-8 and TRBJ1-1; TRBD1 is a possible D gene (6 bases). This CDR3 has 13 amino acids. The germline gives CDR1 SGHVS, CDR2 FQNEAQ. CDR3 residues: CASDRVPDRHHLF. The DNA for the CDR3 is TGTGCCAGCGACCGGGTCCCCGACAGGCACCACTTATTT.

The rearrangement links TRBV9 to TRBJ2-7; 7 nucleotides line up with TRBD1. Germline CDR1 reads SGDLS; CDR2 reads YYNGEE. This CDR3 contains 15 residues. With 0 bases clipped from V and 6 bases from J, the junction kept 9 bases outside the gene matches. Here the CDR3 reads CASSVAGGRGSEQYF. CDR3 sequence (DNA): TGTGCCAGCAGCGTAGCTGGCGGCAGGGGGTCCGAGCAGTACTTC.

This sequence joins TRBV7-9 and TRBJ2-1, with 10 bases fitting TRBD2. Trimming removed 5 bases from V and 5 bases from J; junction bases left unmatched: 6. Per the germline V gene, CDR1 is SEHNR and CDR2 is FQNEAQ (reference sequence). CDR3 size: 15 residues. The CDR3 DNA sequence: TGTGCCAGCAGCCGAGCGGGAGGGATAGACAATGAGCAGTTCTTC. Translation gives CASSRAGGIDNEQFF.

V gene TRBV7-9 combines with J gene TRBJ2-7; weak D call: TRBD2 (5 bases). There are 14 residues in the CDR3. Trimming shortened V by 4 bases and J by 6 bases, and 16 bases separated the two germline ends. The germline gives CDR1 SEHNR, CDR2 FQNEAQ (reference sequence). DNA for the CDR3: TGTGCCAGCAGCTCCTTCGCACTAGTTGGCGAGCAGTACTTC. It specifies CASSSFALVGEQYF.

The gene calls are TRBV4-2 and TRBJ2-7; the match to TRBD2 covers 9 bases. With 3 bases clipped from V and 0 bases from J, the junction kept 9 bases outside the gene matches. There are 17 residues in the CDR3. CDR1 is LGHNA and CDR2 is YNFKEQ in the germline V gene. The CDR3 DNA sequence: TGTGCCAGCAGCCAGTATTTTCGGACTAGCGACTCCTACGAGCAGTACTTC. This codes for CASSQYFRTSDSYEQYF.

This clone was counted between two and nine times. In nucleotides, the CDR3 is TGTGCCAGCAGTGACGGCTACGAGCAGTACTTC. This translates into CASSDGYEQYF. V and J are TRBV6-1 and TRBJ2-7; D unresolved. The CDR3 has 11 amino acids. Germline lookup yields CDR1 MNHNS and CDR2 SASEGT. V lost 3 bases, J lost 3 bases, and 3 bases lay in between.